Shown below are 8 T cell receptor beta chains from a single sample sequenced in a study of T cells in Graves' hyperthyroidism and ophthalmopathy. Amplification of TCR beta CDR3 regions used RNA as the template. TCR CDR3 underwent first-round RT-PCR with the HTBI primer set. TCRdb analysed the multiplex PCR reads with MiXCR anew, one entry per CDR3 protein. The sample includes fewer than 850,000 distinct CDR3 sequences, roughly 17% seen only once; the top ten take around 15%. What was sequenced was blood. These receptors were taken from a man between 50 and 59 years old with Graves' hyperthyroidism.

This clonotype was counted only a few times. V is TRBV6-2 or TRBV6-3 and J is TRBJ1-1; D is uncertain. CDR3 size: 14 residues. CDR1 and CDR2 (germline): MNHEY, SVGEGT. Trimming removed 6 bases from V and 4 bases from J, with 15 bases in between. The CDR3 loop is CASRRQTWGTEAFF. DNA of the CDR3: TGTGCCAGCAGACGTCAGACTTGGGGCACTGAAGCTTTCTTT.

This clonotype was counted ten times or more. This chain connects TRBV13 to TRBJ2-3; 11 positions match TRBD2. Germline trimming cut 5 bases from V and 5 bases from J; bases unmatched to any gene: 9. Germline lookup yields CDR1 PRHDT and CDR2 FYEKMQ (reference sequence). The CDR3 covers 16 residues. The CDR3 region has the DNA TGTGCCAGCAGCATTCCGGGACTAGCGGCGAGAGATACGCAGTATTTT. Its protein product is CASSIPGLAARDTQYF.

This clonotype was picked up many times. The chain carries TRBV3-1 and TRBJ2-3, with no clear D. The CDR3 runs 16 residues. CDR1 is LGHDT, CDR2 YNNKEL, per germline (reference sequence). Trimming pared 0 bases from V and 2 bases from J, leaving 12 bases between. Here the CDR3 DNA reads TGTGCCAGCAGCCAAGATTTGGGCCAATACACAGATACGCAGTATTTT. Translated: CASSQDLGQYTDTQYF.

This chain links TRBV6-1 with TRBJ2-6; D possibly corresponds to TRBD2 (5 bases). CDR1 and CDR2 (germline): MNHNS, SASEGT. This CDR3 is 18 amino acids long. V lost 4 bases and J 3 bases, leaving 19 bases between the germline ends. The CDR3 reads CASSGRELASFGANVLTF. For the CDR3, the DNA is TGTGCCAGCAGTGGCCGCGAGCTAGCTAGCTTTGGGGCCAACGTCCTGACTTTC.

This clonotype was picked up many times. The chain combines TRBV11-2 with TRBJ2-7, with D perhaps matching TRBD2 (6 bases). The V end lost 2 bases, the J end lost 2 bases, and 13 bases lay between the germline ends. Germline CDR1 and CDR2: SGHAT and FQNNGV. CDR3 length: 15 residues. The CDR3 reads CASSLLGGGPYEQYF. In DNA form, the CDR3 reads TGTGCCAGCAGCTTACTTGGGGGAGGACCCTACGAGCAGTACTTC.

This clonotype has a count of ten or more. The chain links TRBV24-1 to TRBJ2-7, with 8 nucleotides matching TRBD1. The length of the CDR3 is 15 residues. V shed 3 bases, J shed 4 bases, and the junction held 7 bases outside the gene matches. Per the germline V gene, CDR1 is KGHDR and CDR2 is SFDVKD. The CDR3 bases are TGTGCCACCAGTGATCCCGGGACAGGATTATACGAGCAGTACTTC. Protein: CATSDPGTGLYEQYF.

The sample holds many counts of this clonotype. In DNA, the CDR3 is TGTGCCATCGAGAGCGGCGACGGTGGTAACACTGAAGCTTTCTTT. It is translated as CAIESGDGGNTEAFF. The chain combines TRBV10-3 with TRBJ1-1; D is unclear. This CDR3 is built from 15 residues. CDR1 ENHRY and CDR2 SYGVKD come from the germline V gene. V was clipped by 8 bases and J by 2 bases, with 18 bases between them.

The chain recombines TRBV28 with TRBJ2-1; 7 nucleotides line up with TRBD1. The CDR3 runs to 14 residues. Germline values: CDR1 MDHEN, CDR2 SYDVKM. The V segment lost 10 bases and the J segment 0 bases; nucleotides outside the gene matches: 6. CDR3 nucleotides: TGTGCCACCTTGACAGGGAGCTCCTACAATGAGCAGTTCTTC. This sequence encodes CATLTGSSYNEQFF.